This record covers a single T cell receptor (beta chain). Antigen unknown. These data are taken from a study of cytomegalovirus exposure and HLA in healthy donors. Study-wide findings and caveats: A later analysis linked a missense DCLRE1C variant to TCR beta V- and J-gene trimming. Being indistinguishable, some V segments were excluded, TRBV6-2 and TRBV6-3 among them. In a later analysis, specific HLA alleles were associated with more than 15,000 TCR beta sequences at a 0.05 false discovery rate.

While unrecorded immune exposures were likely, the donors were nominally healthy when sampled. PCR amplification relied on 60 Vbeta primers (plus 13 Jbeta primers). Some clones are missing from TCRdb's copy, which holds only in-frame ones; the method was immunoSEQ multiplex PCR. The repertoire has about 130,000 clones, roughly 78% of them found once; the top ten carry less than 5%. CDR1 is MDHEN, CDR2 SYDVKM, per germline. The CDR3 extends over 13 amino acids. Trimming took 6 bases from V and 8 from J; bases not matched to a gene: 5. This rearrangement joins TRBV28 to TRBJ1-3, with 9 bases that match TRBD1. The sequenced sample consisted of PBMCs. This receptor was taken from a man aged 25 to 40 in good health and CMV-seronegative. Here the CDR3 reads CASRPTGGYTIYF. The CDR3 nucleotides read TGTGCCAGCAGACCGACAGGGGGATACACCATATATTTT.